A few counts support the clone carrying this TCR beta chain. Its specificity is unknown. TCRdb re-analysed the reads in MiXCR, keeping a single row per CDR3 protein. The sample includes under 300,000 distinct CDR3 sequences, about 20% of them seen just once. This sample is part of a study of T cell repertoires in cytomegalovirus infection. Study-wide context: Public signatures in TCR beta pointed to CMV infection and matching HLA type. Broader study findings: Predominance within the ex vivo response was attributable to HLA-C-restricted CMV-specific TCR beta clonotypes. People with CMV and the relevant HLA were identified by cumulative public TCR beta family frequency.

This CDR3 region has 12 residues. V gave up 6 bases and J gave up 3 bases, with 5 bases separating them. Sequences were derived from cultured PBMCs, sampled from culture after CMV antigen stimulation. The clonotype comes from a human donor in good health (CMV status not recorded). Some clones in this sample may be carry-over from other donors' samples. The chain couples TRBV12-3 or TRBV12-4 to TRBJ2-2; unclear D gene. DNA for the CDR3: TGTGCCAGCAGCCGATACACCGGGGAGCTGTTTTTT. Protein: CASSRYTGELFF.